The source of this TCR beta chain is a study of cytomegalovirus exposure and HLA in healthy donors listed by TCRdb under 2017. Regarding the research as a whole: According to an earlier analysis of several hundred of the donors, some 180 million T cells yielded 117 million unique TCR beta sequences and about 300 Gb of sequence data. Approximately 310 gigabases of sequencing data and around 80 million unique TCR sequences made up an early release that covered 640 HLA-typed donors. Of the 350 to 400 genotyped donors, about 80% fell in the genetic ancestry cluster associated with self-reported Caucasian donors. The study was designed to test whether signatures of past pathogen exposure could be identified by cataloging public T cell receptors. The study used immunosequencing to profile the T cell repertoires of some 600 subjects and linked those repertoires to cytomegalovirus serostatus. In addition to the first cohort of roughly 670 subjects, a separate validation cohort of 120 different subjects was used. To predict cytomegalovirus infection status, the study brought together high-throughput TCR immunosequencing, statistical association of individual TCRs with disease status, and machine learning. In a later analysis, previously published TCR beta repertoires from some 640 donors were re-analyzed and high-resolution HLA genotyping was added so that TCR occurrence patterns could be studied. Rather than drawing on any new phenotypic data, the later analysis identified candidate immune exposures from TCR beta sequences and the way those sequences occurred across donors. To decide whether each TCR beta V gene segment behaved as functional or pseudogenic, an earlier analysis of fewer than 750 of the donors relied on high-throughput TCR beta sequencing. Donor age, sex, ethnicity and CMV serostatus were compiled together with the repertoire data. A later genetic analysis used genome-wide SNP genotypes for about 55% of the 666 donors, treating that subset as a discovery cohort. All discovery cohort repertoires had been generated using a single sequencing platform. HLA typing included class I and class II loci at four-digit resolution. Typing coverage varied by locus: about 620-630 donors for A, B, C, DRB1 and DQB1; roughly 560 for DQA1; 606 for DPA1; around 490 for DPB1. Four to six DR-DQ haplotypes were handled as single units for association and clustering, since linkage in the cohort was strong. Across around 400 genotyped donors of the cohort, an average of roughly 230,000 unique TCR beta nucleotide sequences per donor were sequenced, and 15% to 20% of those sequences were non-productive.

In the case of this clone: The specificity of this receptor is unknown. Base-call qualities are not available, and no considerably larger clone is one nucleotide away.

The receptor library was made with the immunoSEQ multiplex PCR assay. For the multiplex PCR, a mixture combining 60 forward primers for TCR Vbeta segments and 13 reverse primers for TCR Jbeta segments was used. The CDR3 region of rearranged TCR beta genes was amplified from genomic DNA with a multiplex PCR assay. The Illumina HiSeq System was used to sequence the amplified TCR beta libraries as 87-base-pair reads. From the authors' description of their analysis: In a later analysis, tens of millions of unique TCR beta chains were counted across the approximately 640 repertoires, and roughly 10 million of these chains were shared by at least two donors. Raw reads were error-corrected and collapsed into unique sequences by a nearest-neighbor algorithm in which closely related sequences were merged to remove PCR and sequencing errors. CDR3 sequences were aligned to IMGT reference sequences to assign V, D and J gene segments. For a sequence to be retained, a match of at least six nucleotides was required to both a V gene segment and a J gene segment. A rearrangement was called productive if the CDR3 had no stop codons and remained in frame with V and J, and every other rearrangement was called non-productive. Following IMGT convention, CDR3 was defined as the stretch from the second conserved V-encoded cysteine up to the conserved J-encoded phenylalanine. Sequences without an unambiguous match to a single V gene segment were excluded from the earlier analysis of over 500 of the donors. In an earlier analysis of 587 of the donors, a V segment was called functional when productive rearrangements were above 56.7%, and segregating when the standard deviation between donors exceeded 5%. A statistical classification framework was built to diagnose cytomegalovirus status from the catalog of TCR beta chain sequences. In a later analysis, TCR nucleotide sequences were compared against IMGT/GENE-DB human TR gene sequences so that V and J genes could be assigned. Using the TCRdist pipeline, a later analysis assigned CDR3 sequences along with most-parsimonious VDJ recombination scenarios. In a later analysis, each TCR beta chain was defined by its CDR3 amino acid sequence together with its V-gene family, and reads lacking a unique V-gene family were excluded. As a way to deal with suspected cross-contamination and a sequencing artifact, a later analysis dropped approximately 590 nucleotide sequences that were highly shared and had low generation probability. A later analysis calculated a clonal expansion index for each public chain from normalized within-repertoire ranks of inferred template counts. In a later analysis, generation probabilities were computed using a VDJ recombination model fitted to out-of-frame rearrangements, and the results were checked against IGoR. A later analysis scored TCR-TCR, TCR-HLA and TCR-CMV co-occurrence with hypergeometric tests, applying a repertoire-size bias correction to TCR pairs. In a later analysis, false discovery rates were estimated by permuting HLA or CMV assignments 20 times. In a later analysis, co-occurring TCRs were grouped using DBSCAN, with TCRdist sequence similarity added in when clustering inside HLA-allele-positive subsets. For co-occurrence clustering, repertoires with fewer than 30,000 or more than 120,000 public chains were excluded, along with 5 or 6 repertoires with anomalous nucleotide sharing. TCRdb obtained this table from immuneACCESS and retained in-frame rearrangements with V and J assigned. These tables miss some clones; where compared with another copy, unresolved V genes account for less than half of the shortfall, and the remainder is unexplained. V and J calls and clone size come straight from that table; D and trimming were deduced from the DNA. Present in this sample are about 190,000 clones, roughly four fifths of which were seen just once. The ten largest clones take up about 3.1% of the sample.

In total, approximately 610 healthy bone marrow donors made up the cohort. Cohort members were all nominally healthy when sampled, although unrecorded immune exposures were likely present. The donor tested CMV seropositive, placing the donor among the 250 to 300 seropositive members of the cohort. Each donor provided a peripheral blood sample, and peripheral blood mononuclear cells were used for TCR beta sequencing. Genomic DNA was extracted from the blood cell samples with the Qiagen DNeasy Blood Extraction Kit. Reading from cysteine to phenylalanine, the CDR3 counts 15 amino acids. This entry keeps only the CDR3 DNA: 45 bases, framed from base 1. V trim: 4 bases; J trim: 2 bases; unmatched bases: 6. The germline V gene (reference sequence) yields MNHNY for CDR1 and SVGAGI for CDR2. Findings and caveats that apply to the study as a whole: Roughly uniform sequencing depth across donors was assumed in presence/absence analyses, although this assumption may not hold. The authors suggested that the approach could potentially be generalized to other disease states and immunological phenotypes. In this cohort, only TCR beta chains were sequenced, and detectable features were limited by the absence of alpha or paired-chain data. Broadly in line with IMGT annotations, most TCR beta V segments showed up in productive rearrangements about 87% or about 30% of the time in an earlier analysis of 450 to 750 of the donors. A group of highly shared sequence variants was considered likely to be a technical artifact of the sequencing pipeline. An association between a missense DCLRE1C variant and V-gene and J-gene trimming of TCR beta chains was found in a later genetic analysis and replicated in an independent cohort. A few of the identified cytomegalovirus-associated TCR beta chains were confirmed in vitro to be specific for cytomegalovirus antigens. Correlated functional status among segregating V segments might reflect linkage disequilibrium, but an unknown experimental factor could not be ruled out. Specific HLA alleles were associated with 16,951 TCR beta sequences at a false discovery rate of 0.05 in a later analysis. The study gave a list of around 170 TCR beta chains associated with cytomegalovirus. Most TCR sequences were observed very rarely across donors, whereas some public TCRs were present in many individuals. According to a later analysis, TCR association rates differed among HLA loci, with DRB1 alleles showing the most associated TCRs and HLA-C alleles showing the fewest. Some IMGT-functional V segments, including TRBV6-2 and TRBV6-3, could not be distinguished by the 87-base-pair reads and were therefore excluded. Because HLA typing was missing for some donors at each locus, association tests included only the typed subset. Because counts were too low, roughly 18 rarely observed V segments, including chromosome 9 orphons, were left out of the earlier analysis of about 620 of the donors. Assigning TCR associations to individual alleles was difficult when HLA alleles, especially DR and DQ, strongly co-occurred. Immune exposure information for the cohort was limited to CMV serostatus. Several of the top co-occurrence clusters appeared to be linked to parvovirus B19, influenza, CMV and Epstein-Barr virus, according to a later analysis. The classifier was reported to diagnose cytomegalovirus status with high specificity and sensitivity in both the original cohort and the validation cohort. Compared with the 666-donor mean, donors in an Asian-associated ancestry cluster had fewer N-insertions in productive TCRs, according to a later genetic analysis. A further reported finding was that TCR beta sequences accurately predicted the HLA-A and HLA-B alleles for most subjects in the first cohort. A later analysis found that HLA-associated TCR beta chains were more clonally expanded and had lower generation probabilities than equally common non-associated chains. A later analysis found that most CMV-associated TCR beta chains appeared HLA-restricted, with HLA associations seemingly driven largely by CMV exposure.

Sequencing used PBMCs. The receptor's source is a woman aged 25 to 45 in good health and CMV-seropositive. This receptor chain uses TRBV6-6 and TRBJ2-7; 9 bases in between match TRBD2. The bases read TGTGCCAGCAGTTTAGGAACTAGCGGGCCCTACGAGCAGTACTTC. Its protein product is CASSLGTSGPYEQYF.